The entry below describes one T cell receptor (beta chain). CDR1 and CDR2 (germline): LGHNA, YNFKEQ. With 0 bases clipped from V and 2 bases from J, the junction kept 11 bases outside the gene matches. This CDR3 has 18 amino acids. Autoimmune disease history or systemic immunosuppression was exclusionary. Sampling times: baseline, cycle 4 day 1, cycle 7 day 1. The entry originates in a study of OX40 agonist ivuxolimab in advanced cancers. Background on the study: The dose-escalation cohort was about 80% male, with a mean age of around 54 years, ranging roughly 20 to 80.

Profiling relied on immunoSEQ multiplex PCR, and the TCRdb table lists in-frame clones only, not all of them. The data hold about 71,000 clones, with approximately 78% observed a single time. This chain uses TRBV4-2 with TRBJ2-7; 9 nucleotides match TRBD2. This clonotype originated in an adult with an advanced solid tumor such as melanoma, head and neck, liver or kidney cancer. The input for sequencing was CD4+ or CD8+ T cells sorted from blood, taken in a trial of the OX40 agonist ivuxolimab. The CDR3 DNA reads as TGTGCCAGCAGCCAAGATAGGGCTAGCGGGGACAGAACCTACGAGCAGTACTTC. This encodes CASSQDRASGDRTYEQYF.